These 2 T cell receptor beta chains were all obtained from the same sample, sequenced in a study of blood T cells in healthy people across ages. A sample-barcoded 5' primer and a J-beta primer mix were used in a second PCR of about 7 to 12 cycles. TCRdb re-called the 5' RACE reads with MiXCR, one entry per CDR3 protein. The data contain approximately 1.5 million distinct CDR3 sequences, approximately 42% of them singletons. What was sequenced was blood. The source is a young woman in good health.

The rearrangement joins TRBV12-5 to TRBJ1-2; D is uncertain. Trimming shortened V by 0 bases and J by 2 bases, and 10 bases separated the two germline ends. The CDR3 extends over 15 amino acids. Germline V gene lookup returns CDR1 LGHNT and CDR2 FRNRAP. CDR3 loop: CASGLVPAANYGYTF. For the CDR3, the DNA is TGTGCTAGTGGTTTGGTACCCGCGGCCAACTATGGCTACACCTTC.

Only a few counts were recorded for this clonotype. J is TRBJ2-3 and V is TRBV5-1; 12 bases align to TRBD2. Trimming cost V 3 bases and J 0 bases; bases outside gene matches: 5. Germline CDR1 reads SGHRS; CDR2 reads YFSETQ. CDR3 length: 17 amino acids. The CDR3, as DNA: TGCGCCAGCAGCTCCGGGACTAGCGGGCATAGCACAGATACGCAGTATTTT. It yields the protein CASSSGTSGHSTDTQYF.